Listed below are T cell receptor beta chains from one sample, sequenced in a study of T cell repertoires in cytomegalovirus infection. Each CDR3 protein gets one entry after TCRdb re-called the reads with MiXCR. The top ten clones hold roughly 90% of a sample with about 6,100 distinct CDR3 sequences, about half of them seen once. These receptors have no identified antigens. Source material: PBMCs, sequenced either directly or after in vitro stimulation (not recorded which). These receptors all come from a human donor in good health (CMV status not recorded). Some clones in this sample may be carry-over from other donors' samples. Both conserved end residues are trimmed from each CDR3. Fields, in order: D gene, J gene, V gene, CDR3 protein. A D gene is named only where the DNA matches it firmly.

.,TRBJ2-1,TRBV24-1,ATSSPFRDEQF
.,TRBJ2-3,TRBV7-6,ASSSTTYPTDTQY
.,TRBJ2-7,TRBV7-2,ACCWDTPGDDQY
.,TRBJ2-3,TRBV5-4,ASSLGTTTDTQY
TRBD2,TRBJ2-7,TRBV11-2,ASSSRTSGRGYSYEQY
.,TRBJ1-1,TRBV28,ASSPGTLNTEAF
TRBD1,TRBJ1-5,TRBV6-5,ASSMGQKPQPHH
.,TRBJ1-6,TRBV19,ASRDRRARENSPLH
TRBD1,TRBJ1-2,TRBV19,ASTLEGQGALYGYT
.,TRBJ2-1,TRBV7-9,ASSLNGRNYNEQF
.,TRBJ1-1,TRBV11-1,ASRRTGLDTEAF
.,TRBJ2-7,TRBV28,ASTPSQRNYEQY
.,TRBJ2-2,TRBV7-7,ASSPQGATGELF
.,TRBJ1-2,TRBV7-8,ASSLVRGTGYT
.,TRBJ2-1,TRBV28,ASSPVSNETF
.,TRBJ2-3,TRBV7-2,ASSLPEQIDTQY
.,TRBJ2-1,TRBV11-3,VSSGWDNDQF
.,TRBJ1-4,TRBV20-1,SAPSDTGDEKLF
TRBD2,TRBJ2-7,TRBV7-9,ASSSGLAGVYEQY
.,TRBJ2-2,TRBV6-7,ATSPVVPVILELF
.,TRBJ1-1,TRBV7-3,ASSGWDNEQC
.,TRBJ2-7,TRBV27,ASSLIGHESYEQY
.,TRBJ2-7,TRBV25-1,ASTSGAYEQY
TRBD1,TRBJ1-5,TRBV7-4,ASSAQGDSNQPQH
.,TRBJ2-3,TRBV6-5,ASSYSGLAGDADTQY
TRBD1,TRBJ1-1,TRBV20-1,SAVRQGNTEAF
.,TRBJ1-1,TRBV6-2/TRBV6-3,ASSYPTPHAF
.,TRBJ2-1,TRBV12-5,ASGQNYNEQF
TRBD2,TRBJ2-3,TRBV20-1,SARDSGRATDTQY
.,TRBJ1-1,TRBV6-2/TRBV6-3,ASITGHPNTESF
TRBD2,TRBJ2-3,TRBV7-8,ASSLHRAGPPQY
TRBD2,TRBJ2-7,TRBV19,ASSIEGTSASYEQY
.,TRBJ2-1,TRBV27,ASTLYGGRPNNEQF
TRBD1,TRBJ2-1,TRBV19,ASSTNRGAVHEQF
.,TRBJ2-7,TRBV6-2/TRBV6-3,ARSSPPPEQY
.,TRBJ2-7,TRBV4-2,SCSQESYLTYEQY
.,TRBJ1-1,TRBV12-3/TRBV12-4,ASSSLGNSNTEAF
.,TRBJ2-1,TRBV10-2,ASMVNEQF
.,TRBJ2-2,TRBV6-5,ASSYWGTTGELF
TRBD1,TRBJ1-5,TRBV7-8,VSIPGTASNQPKH
TRBD2,TRBJ2-1,TRBV7-6,ASKAEGSGRAPPYNEQF
.,TRBJ1-2,TRBV11-2,ASSAGQINNYGYT
.,TRBJ2-5,TRBV7-2,ASSHQPQETQY
.,TRBJ1-2,TRBV7-2,ASSLEGLEGYGYT
.,TRBJ1-2,TRBV4-1,ASSQEVAGFSGYT
.,TRBJ2-1,TRBV6-1,ASSPDWGIYNEQF
TRBD1,TRBJ2-1,TRBV27,ASSFDRARGNEQF
.,TRBJ2-7,TRBV28,ASTPTQLDYEQH
.,TRBJ2-7,TRBV7-2,ASSLDNPGDDQS
.,TRBJ2-1,TRBV11-3,ASSLEAYNEQF
TRBD2,TRBJ2-5,TRBV19,ASSMKSGGASGETQY
.,TRBJ2-1,TRBV28,SISFYLADRF
.,TRBJ1-1,TRBV7-8,ASSPGWNTEAF
TRBD1,TRBJ2-7,TRBV5-5,ASSPDRGSSYEQY
TRBD2,TRBJ2-1,TRBV7-6,ASSLSRIMAGGHNEQF
TRBD1,TRBJ2-3,TRBV27,ASSLGTGIADTQY
.,TRBJ1-1,TRBV25-1,ASSDSPFSPGLLRLNTEAF